Described below is a single T cell receptor (beta chain) sequence and its context. The data originate from a study of blood T cell repertoires in COVID-19. Study context: From T cells, B-cell-depleted T cells, or PBMCs came the material, which was cDNA or gDNA.

This CDR3 has 15 residues. V dropped 2 bases and J dropped 3 bases, with 14 bases sitting between them. Germline lookup yields CDR1 SGHDT and CDR2 YYEEEE. Sequencing used immunoSEQ multiplex PCR; TCRdb keeps in-frame clones, though not all of them. The data show about 150,000 clones, roughly 89% seen once. Individuals drawn from 24 US areas were roughly 18 to 95 years old. Cohort allocation depended upon clinical history that participants reported. Recovered status in Cohort 3 required two negative PCRs, clearance, or symptom resolution. The sequence was obtained from a man between 45 and 60 years old who had recovered from COVID-19. The chain couples TRBV5-6 to TRBJ2-5; tentative D call: TRBD1 (6 bases). The sequencing sample was made of PBMCs or T cells enriched from blood (not recorded which). Here the CDR3 reads CASSLLDRSEETQYF. The CDR3 DNA follows: TGTGCCAGCAGCTTACTCGACAGGAGCGAAGAGACCCAGTACTTC.